This record concerns one T cell receptor beta chain sequence. Sequencing used immunoSEQ multiplex PCR; TCRdb keeps in-frame clones, though not all of them. The data hold about 1.5 million clones, with 98% observed a single time. This record comes from a study of shared clonotypes between healthy human individuals. The CDR3 totals 16 residues. Trimming took 1 base from V and 2 from J, leaving 9 bases between them. Germline assignment: CDR1 SGHTA and CDR2 FQGNSA. This receptor was taken from a young man in good health. Sequencing was performed on naive CD4+ T cells sorted from blood. Specified subset: CD45RA+ positively selected. V is TRBV7-2 and J is TRBJ2-6; a weak D match, TRBD1 (6 bases). CDR3 in amino acids: CASSLDSGAGANVLTF. The CDR3 DNA is TGTGCCAGCAGCTTAGATTCAGGGGCTGGGGCCAACGTCCTGACTTTC.